These 21 T cell receptor beta chains came from one sample sequenced in a study of cytomegalovirus exposure and HLA in healthy donors. With 60 Vbeta and 13 Jbeta primers, the PCR was carried out. The assay was immunoSEQ multiplex PCR, and TCRdb's table has in-frame clones only and misses some. The sample consists of about 210,000 clones, around 82% of them appearing once. The specimen was PBMCs. These receptors originate from a man aged 40-49 years in good health and CMV-seropositive.

The chain employs TRBV5-1 and TRBJ2-2; 7 nucleotides match TRBD2. From germline, CDR1 is SGHRS and CDR2 YFSETQ. V trimming: 1 base; J trimming: 13 bases; junction bases outside the gene matches: 19. CDR3 length: 17 residues. CDR3 DNA: TGCGCCAGCAGCTTGCGGGAACGGGTCTCCACCGGGGAGGGGCTGTTTTTT. It is translated as CASSLRERVSTGEGLFF.

This clone was detected only once. The chain employs TRBV6-5 and TRBJ1-1; D is unresolved. V was pared by 5 bases and J by 0 bases, with 10 bases between. The CDR3 sequence is 14 residues long. The germline V gene has CDR1 MNHEY and CDR2 SVGAGI. In nucleotides, the CDR3 is TGTGCCAGCAGTCCTTTACGCGTGAACACTGAAGCTTTCTTT. The encoded protein is CASSPLRVNTEAFF.

About this clone: Other DNA sequences of this sample code for an identical CDR3. The rearrangement uses TRBV27 and TRBJ2-1, with D possibly being TRBD2 (5 bases). The CDR3 contains 11 residues. Germline CDR1 and CDR2: MNHEY and SMNVEV (reference sequence). V lost 2 bases and J lost 9, with 5 bases in between. The CDR3 protein is CASSLGLEQFF. CDR3 DNA sequence: TGTGCCAGCAGTTTAGGACTTGAGCAGTTCTTC.

The DNA for the CDR3 is TGTGCCAGCAGCTTAGGCAGACTAAACATTCAGTACTTC. This sequence encodes CASSLGRLNIQYF. The chain employs TRBV7-6 and TRBJ2-4; D gene uncertain. Trimming pared 1 base from V and 6 bases from J, leaving 7 bases between. CDR3 size: 13 residues. The germline CDR1 and CDR2 sequences are SGHVS and FNYEAQ.

The rearrangement joins TRBV5-1 to TRBJ1-4; 9 nucleotides agree with TRBD1. Germline V lookup: CDR1 SGHRS, CDR2 YFSETQ. The CDR3 is 15 amino acids. The V and J ends lost 3 bases and 8 bases, in that order; junction bases with no gene match: 8. In DNA form, the CDR3 reads TGCGCCAGCAGCTCCGCCGGGACAGGGTTAGAAAAACTGTTTTTT. Its translation is CASSSAGTGLEKLFF.

The chain has TRBV7-3 and TRBJ2-1, with a weak D call TRBD2 (5 bases). This CDR3 comprises 11 residues. Trimming shortened V by 5 bases and J by 11 bases, and 10 bases separated the two germline ends. Germline V gene lookup returns CDR1 SGHTA and CDR2 FQGTGA. CDR3: CASSQTGKQFF. Written as DNA, the CDR3 is TGTGCCAGCAGCCAAACGGGGAAGCAGTTCTTC.

The rearrangement uses TRBV12-5 and TRBJ2-7, with 10 bases that match TRBD2. This CDR3 is 13 amino acids long. In germline, CDR1 is LGHNT, CDR2 FRNRAP. V lost 8 bases, J lost 6 bases, and 7 bases stayed unmatched. The CDR3 region is CASRSSGRTEQYF. In DNA form, the CDR3 reads TGTGCTAGTCGATCTAGCGGGAGAACCGAGCAGTACTTC.

The V gene is TRBV4-3, the J gene TRBJ2-7; 7 bases are shared with TRBD2. The germline CDR1 and CDR2 sequences are LGHNA and YSLEER. The V and J ends lost 8 bases and 0 bases, in that order; junction bases with no gene match: 4. CDR3 length: 13 residues. DNA of the CDR3: TGCGCCAGCGGGGGGGAGTCCTCCTACGAGCAGTACTTC. Residues: CASGGESSYEQYF.

The CDR3 is CASSVGLAGGWSDINEQFF. In DNA form, the CDR3 reads TGTGCCAGCAGCGTAGGATTAGCGGGAGGGTGGAGCGATATCAATGAGCAGTTCTTC. The chain carries TRBV9 and TRBJ2-1; 11 nucleotides match TRBD2. With V trimmed by 0 bases and J by 6 bases, 14 bases remained unmatched. CDR1 and CDR2 (germline): SGDLS, YYNGEE. This CDR3 spans 19 amino acids.

This chain connects TRBV5-1 to TRBJ2-7; perhaps TRBD2 as D (5 bases). From germline, CDR1 is SGHRS and CDR2 YFSETQ. V lost 2 bases to trimming and J lost 2 bases, with 17 bases between them. The CDR3 sequence is 16 residues long. CDR3 sequence: CASSLVPGKPPYEQYF. CDR3 nucleotide sequence: TGCGCCAGCAGCTTAGTACCGGGAAAACCCCCCTACGAGCAGTACTTC.

On this clone itself: One junction end does not reproduce the germline sequence, and a read error may be involved. This sequence joins TRBV7-9 and TRBJ2-1; 7 bases agree with TRBD2. Germline V CDR1 and CDR2: SEHNR, FQNEAQ (reference sequence). CDR3 length: 17 amino acids. CDR3 amino acids: CSSSTREGGAVYNEQFF. As DNA, the CDR3 is TGTTCCAGCAGCACCAGGGAGGGAGGGGCGGTGTACAATGAGCAGTTCTTC. The full variable domain, in which reference TRBV7-9 and TRBJ2-1 provide the parts outside the CDR3, is DTGVSQNPRHKITKRGQNVTFRCDPISEHNRLYWYRQTLGQGPEFLTYFQNEAQLEKSRLLSDRFSAERPKGSFSTLEIQRTEQGDSAMYLCSSSTREGGAVYNEQFFGPGTRLTVL.

The rearrangement joins TRBV7-9 to TRBJ1-4; 8 nucleotides line up with TRBD1. The V segment lost 5 bases and the J segment 8 bases; nucleotides outside the gene matches: 10. The CDR3 is 15 amino acids. Germline V gene lookup returns CDR1 SEHNR and CDR2 FQNEAQ (reference sequence). The CDR3 protein is CASSPLTGVEEKLFF. The CDR3 DNA follows: TGTGCCAGCAGCCCCCTGACAGGGGTAGAGGAAAAACTGTTTTTT.

The J gene is TRBJ2-5, the V gene TRBV21-1; TRBD1, the D gene given by the table, was not confirmed from the DNA. The better agreement between TRBJ2-7 and the DNA end casts doubt on the J call. TRBV21-1 is listed as a pseudogene. The CDR3 contains 16 residues. CDR3 residues: CASSSEDREKTYEQYF. CDR3 bases: TGTGCCAGCAGCAGTGAGGACAGGGAAAAAACCTACGAGCAGTACTTC.

This rearrangement joins TRBV11-2 to TRBJ2-5; maybe TRBD1 (6 bases). The CDR3 length is 13 residues. V shed 5 bases and J shed 2 bases, with 9 bases lying between them. The germline gives CDR1 SGHAT, CDR2 FQNNGV. CDR3 protein: CASSPGTQETQYF. In DNA, the CDR3 is TGTGCCAGCAGCCCCGGGACACAAGAGACCCAGTACTTC.

The chain carries TRBV19 and TRBJ2-6; D not certain. The CDR3 loop spans 16 amino acids. V was cut by 5 bases and J by 0 bases, with 11 bases left in between. The V gene's germline CDR1 is LNHDA and CDR2 SQIVND (reference sequence). The DNA for the CDR3 is TGTGCCAGTAGTCTCCGACTGGGCTCTGGGGCCAACGTCCTGACTTTC. Translated: CASSLRLGSGANVLTF.

The chain is built from TRBV19 and TRBJ2-1; tentative D call: TRBD2 (6 bases). The CDR3 has 14 amino acids. Germline loops: CDR1 LNHDA, CDR2 SQIVND (reference sequence). Between the trimmed V and J ends, which lost 4 bases and 5 bases, there was a span of 12 bases. The CDR3 region is CASSTGTPHNEQFF. CDR3 nucleotides: TGTGCCAGTAGTACGGGGACTCCCCACAATGAGCAGTTCTTC.

The V call is TRBV5-4, the J call TRBJ2-4; 7 nucleotides agree with TRBD2. Germline lookup yields CDR1 SGHNT and CDR2 YYREEE (reference sequence). The CDR3 totals 15 residues. After removal of 0 bases from V and 12 bases from J, the junction contained 12 bases not matched to a gene. CDR3 protein: CASSLEGRGYSSQYF. CDR3 nucleotide sequence: TGTGCCAGCAGCTTGGAGGGGAGGGGCTATAGTAGTCAGTACTTC. The whole variable domain, remainder taken from reference TRBV5-4 and TRBJ2-4, is ETGVTQSPTHLIKTRGQQVTLRCSSQSGHNTVSWYQQALGQGPQFIFQYYREEENGRGNFPPRFSGLQFPNYSSELNVNALELDDSALYLCASSLEGRGYSSQYFGAGTRLSVL.

This chain connects TRBV19 to TRBJ1-2; 9 bases map to TRBD1. The V gene end was trimmed by 6 bases and the J gene end by 1 base; junction bases not matched to a gene: 6. This CDR3 spans 15 amino acids. Germline CDR1 and CDR2: LNHDA and SQIVND (reference sequence). This CDR3 is CASSRQGEINYGYTF. CDR3 DNA sequence: TGTGCCAGTAGCCGACAGGGGGAGATTAACTATGGCTACACCTTC.

The chain employs TRBV7-3 and TRBJ2-6, with D maybe TRBD1 (5 bases). Germline values: CDR1 SGHTA, CDR2 FQGTGA. V lost 3 bases and J 4 bases, leaving 13 bases between the germline ends. There are 16 residues in the CDR3. The CDR3 DNA is TGTGCCAGCAGCTTGCAGCCAGGGCTGGGGGCCAACGTCCTGACTTTC. Translated, it gives CASSLQPGLGANVLTF.

The chain recombines TRBV7-8 with TRBJ2-5, with 7 nucleotides matching TRBD1. This CDR3 is built from 17 residues. The V segment lost 2 bases and the J segment 2 bases; nucleotides outside the gene matches: 11. From germline, CDR1 is SGHVS and CDR2 FQNEAQ. The CDR3 is CASSLLRTGQIQETQYF. The CDR3 DNA sequence: TGTGCCAGCAGCTTACTCAGGACAGGCCAAATACAAGAGACCCAGTACTTC. Together with reference TRBV7-8 and TRBJ2-5, the CDR3 gives the full variable domain: GAGVSQSPRYKVAKRGQDVALRCDPISGHVSLFWYQQALGQGPEFLTYFQNEAQLDKSGLPSDRFFAERPEGSVSTLKIQRTQQEDSAVYLCASSLLRTGQIQETQYFGPGTRLLVL.

This clone was found a few times. The J gene is TRBJ2-1, the V gene TRBV6-5, with TRBD1 matching over 7 bases. CDR1 and CDR2 from the germline V gene are MNHEY and SVGAGI. Trimming took 5 bases from V and 2 from J; bases not matched to a gene: 6. The CDR3 has 15 residues. The CDR3 region is CASSLRQGTYNEQFF. The CDR3 DNA sequence: TGTGCCAGCAGTCTTCGACAGGGCACCTACAATGAGCAGTTCTTC.